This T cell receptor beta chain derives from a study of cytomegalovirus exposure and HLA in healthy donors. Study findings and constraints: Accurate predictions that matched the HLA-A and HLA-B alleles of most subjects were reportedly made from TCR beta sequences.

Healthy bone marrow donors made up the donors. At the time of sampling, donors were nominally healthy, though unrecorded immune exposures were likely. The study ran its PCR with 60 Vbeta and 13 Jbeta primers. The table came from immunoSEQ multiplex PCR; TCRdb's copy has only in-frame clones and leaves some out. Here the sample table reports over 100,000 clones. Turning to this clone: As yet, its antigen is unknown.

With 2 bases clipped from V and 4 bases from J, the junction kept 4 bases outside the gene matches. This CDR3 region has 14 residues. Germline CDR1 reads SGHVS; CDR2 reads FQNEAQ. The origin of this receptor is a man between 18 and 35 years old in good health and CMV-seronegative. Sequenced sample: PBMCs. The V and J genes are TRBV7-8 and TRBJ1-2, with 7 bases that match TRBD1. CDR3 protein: CASSLSTGFYGYTF. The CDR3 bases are TGTGCCAGCAGCTTATCGACAGGGTTCTATGGCTACACCTTC.